The 17 T cell receptor beta chains listed next were all sequenced from one sample in a study of beta chain features in type 1 diabetes. Expressed TCRB transcripts were sequenced after all isolated RNA was converted to cDNA. The assay was immunoSEQ multiplex PCR, and TCRdb's table has in-frame clones only and misses some. The data contain 850,000 to 900,000 clones, 17% of them seen just once; the ten biggest clones take up 0.02% to 0.025%. The specimen sequenced was naive CD4+ T cells from blood. The receptors originated from a woman younger than 30 in good health.

In this sample, this clone turned up a few times. This rearrangement joins TRBV28 to TRBJ2-5; D unresolved. The CDR3 loop spans 12 amino acids. The V and J ends lost 2 bases and 5 bases respectively, with 6 bases between them. The germline V gene encodes CDR1 MDHEN and CDR2 SYDVKM. The DNA for the CDR3 is TGTGCCAGCAGTTTAGCAATCGAGACCCAGTACTTC. Translation gives CASSLAIETQYF.

This clone was picked up a small number of times. The V and J genes are TRBV10-3 and TRBJ2-2; TRBD1 matches at 7 bases. Germline V gene lookup returns CDR1 ENHRY and CDR2 SYGVKD. The CDR3 extends over 13 amino acids. Unmatched junction bases numbered 5, after V lost 11 bases and J lost 2 bases. The CDR3 DNA reads as TGTGCCGCCGCAGGGGGTAACACCGGGGAGCTGTTTTTT. This codes for CAAAGGNTGELFF.

This clone turned up a few times. The chain carries TRBV11-2 and TRBJ1-3; D is unclear. The germline V and J ends were trimmed by 1 base and 8 bases, with 9 bases remaining between them. CDR1 is SGHAT and CDR2 is FQNNGV in the germline V gene. The CDR3 sequence is 13 residues long. The CDR3 DNA is TGTGCCAGCAGCTTAGCGTCGTATTACACCATATATTTT. Its protein is CASSLASYYTIYF.

Note on this clone: The same CDR3 arises from other DNA sequences in this sample as well. V gene TRBV5-1 combines with J gene TRBJ2-1; 8 positions agree with TRBD1. The CDR3 spans 15 residues. From germline, CDR1 is SGHRS and CDR2 YFSETQ. The junction had 3 bases not matched to a gene; V was cut back by 0 bases and J by 4 bases. The CDR3 DNA sequence: TGCGCCAGCAGCTTGGGACAGGGGAGTTACAATGAGCAGTTCTTC. Residues: CASSLGQGSYNEQFF. Combining the CDR3 with reference TRBV5-1 and TRBJ2-1 gives the whole variable domain KAGVTQTPRYLIKTRGQQVTLSCSPISGHRSVSWYQQTPGQGLQFLFEYFSETQRNKGNFPGRFSGRQFSNSRSEMNVSTLELGDSALYLCASSLGQGSYNEQFFGPGTRLTVL.

This rearrangement joins TRBV6-1 to TRBJ2-3, with D maybe TRBD2 (5 bases). V was cut by 10 bases and J by 3 bases, with 8 bases left in between. In germline, CDR1 is MNHNS, CDR2 SASEGT. The CDR3 has 11 amino acids. The CDR3 DNA is TGTGCCACCACGGGGACAGATACGCAGTATTTT. Translated: CATTGTDTQYF.

This clone occurred a few times. The CDR3 loop is CASSPPQGSGANYGYTF. CDR3 DNA: TGTGCCAGCAGCCCTCCCCAGGGGTCGGGGGCTAACTATGGCTACACCTTC. The chain carries TRBV7-6 and TRBJ1-2; D may be TRBD1 (6 bases). There are 17 residues in the CDR3. V lost 5 bases and J lost 0, with 19 bases in between. Germline CDR1 SGHVS, CDR2 FNYEAQ. Complete variable domain (other parts from reference TRBV7-6 and TRBJ1-2): GAGVSQSPRYKVTKRGQDVALRCDPISGHVSLYWYRQALGQGPEFLTYFNYEAQQDKSGLPNDRFSAERPEGSISTLTIQRTEQRDSAMYRCASSPPQGSGANYGYTFGSGTRLTVV.

The chain couples TRBV28 to TRBJ2-5; tentative D call: TRBD1 (5 bases). CDR3 size: 14 residues. Germline V CDR1 and CDR2: MDHEN, SYDVKM. The germline V and J ends were trimmed by 6 bases and 5 bases, with 16 bases remaining between them. This CDR3 reads CASRPRQGWETQYF. In DNA, the CDR3 is TGTGCCAGCAGGCCCCGGCAGGGTTGGGAGACCCAGTACTTC.

J is TRBJ1-1 and V is TRBV7-8; tentatively, D is TRBD1 (6 bases). V lost 5 bases, J lost 5 bases, and 12 bases lay in between. This CDR3 region has 13 residues. Germline CDR1 is SGHVS and CDR2 is FQNEAQ. The CDR3 DNA reads as TGTGCCAGCAGCCGAGGGGGGCGAACTGAAGCTTTCTTT. It encodes CASSRGGRTEAFF.

This clone was observed a few times. The chain carries TRBV14 and TRBJ1-1, with D perhaps TRBD1 (5 bases). Trimming took off 5 bases at V and 2 bases at J, with 9 bases between the two ends. CDR1 is SGHDN, CDR2 FVKESK, per germline. This CDR3 is 13 amino acids long. The CDR3 protein is CASSGQQNTEAFF. The DNA of the CDR3 is TGTGCCAGCAGCGGACAACAAAACACTGAAGCTTTCTTT.

This clone was seen a handful of times. J is TRBJ2-7 and V is TRBV5-4; TRBD1 matches at 8 bases. Germline V CDR1 and CDR2: SGHNT, YYREEE (reference sequence). V dropped 1 base and J dropped 4; count of bases not matched to a gene: 7. The CDR3 spans 15 residues. CDR3 loop: CASSLMWTGRYEQYF. As DNA, the CDR3 is TGTGCCAGCAGCTTGATGTGGACAGGGCGATACGAGCAGTACTTC.

This clone has a single count. The J gene is TRBJ1-1, the V gene TRBV11-2, with D hard to call. The CDR3 runs 13 residues. Germline CDR1 and CDR2: SGHAT and FQNNGV. V was clipped by 8 bases and J by 4 bases, with 14 bases between them. The CDR3 nucleotides read TGTGCCAGCGTCCCCTCCGGGAGCACTGAAGCTTTCTTT. This codes for CASVPSGSTEAFF.

The chain recombines TRBV6-1 with TRBJ2-2; 7 bases fit TRBD1. The V and J ends lost 4 bases and 14 bases, in that order; junction bases with no gene match: 10. This CDR3 is 13 amino acids long. Germline CDR1 is MNHNS and CDR2 is SASEGT. CDR3 amino acids: CASSAPPGQELFF. CDR3 in DNA: TGTGCCAGCAGTGCACCACCCGGACAGGAACTGTTTTTT.

Of note for this clone: The same CDR3 can be traced to other DNA sequences in this sample. The rearrangement links TRBV29-1 to TRBJ2-4; D perhaps matches TRBD1 (5 bases). There are 14 residues in the CDR3. V was shortened by 6 bases and J by 3 bases, with 15 bases between the two germline ends. Germline CDR1 SQVTM, CDR2 ANQGSEA. In DNA, the CDR3 is TGCAGCGTCGCGACAGATACCCTCAAAAACATTCAGTACTTC. As protein: CSVATDTLKNIQYF.

The chain recombines TRBV18 with TRBJ2-2; 10 nucleotides agree with TRBD2. V lost 3 bases to trimming and J lost 1 base; unmatched junction nucleotides: 2. This CDR3 has 16 amino acids. Germline V gene lookup returns CDR1 KGHSH and CDR2 LQKENI. The CDR3 sequence is CASSPWTSGNTGELFF. Written as DNA, the CDR3 is TGTGCCAGCTCACCCTGGACTAGCGGGAACACCGGGGAGCTGTTTTTT.

The chain joins TRBV19 to TRBJ1-2, with a weak D call TRBD1 (6 bases). Deletions cut 9 bases from V and 5 bases from J, with 19 bases between. CDR1 is LNHDA, CDR2 SQIVND, per germline (reference sequence). This CDR3 has 14 residues. In DNA form, the CDR3 reads TGTGCCAGCCATAACAGGGTTCTAAAGTATGGCTACACCTTC. Translating it yields CASHNRVLKYGYTF. Together with reference TRBV19 and TRBJ1-2, the CDR3 gives the full variable domain: DGGITQSPKYLFRKEGQNVTLSCEQNLNHDAMYWYRQDPGQGLRLIYYSQIVNDFQKGDIAEGYSVSREKKESFPLTVTSAQKNPTAFYLCASHNRVLKYGYTFGSGTRLTVV.

The rearrangement links TRBV19 to TRBJ1-5; D not resolved. The CDR3 is 15 residues long. Per the germline V gene, CDR1 is LNHDA and CDR2 is SQIVND (reference sequence). Trimming shortened V by 1 base and J by 3 bases, and 10 bases separated the two germline ends. Here the CDR3 reads CASSIVGGYNQPQHF. CDR3 nucleotides: TGTGCCAGTAGTATAGTTGGAGGGTACAATCAGCCCCAGCATTTT. The full variable domain, in which reference TRBV19 and TRBJ1-5 provide the parts outside the CDR3, is DGGITQSPKYLFRKEGQNVTLSCEQNLNHDAMYWYRQDPGQGLRLIYYSQIVNDFQKGDIAEGYSVSREKKESFPLTVTSAQKNPTAFYLCASSIVGGYNQPQHFGDGTRLSIL.

This clone was seen a handful of times. This sequence joins TRBV29-1 and TRBJ2-1; weak D call: TRBD2 (6 bases). V lost 5 bases, J lost 9 bases, and 14 bases lay in between. Looked up from germline, CDR1 is SQVTM and CDR2 is ANQGSEA. This CDR3 spans 12 amino acids. CDR3 amino acids: CSVHRGRSEQFF. The CDR3 nucleotides are TGCAGCGTTCATCGGGGGAGAAGTGAGCAGTTCTTC.